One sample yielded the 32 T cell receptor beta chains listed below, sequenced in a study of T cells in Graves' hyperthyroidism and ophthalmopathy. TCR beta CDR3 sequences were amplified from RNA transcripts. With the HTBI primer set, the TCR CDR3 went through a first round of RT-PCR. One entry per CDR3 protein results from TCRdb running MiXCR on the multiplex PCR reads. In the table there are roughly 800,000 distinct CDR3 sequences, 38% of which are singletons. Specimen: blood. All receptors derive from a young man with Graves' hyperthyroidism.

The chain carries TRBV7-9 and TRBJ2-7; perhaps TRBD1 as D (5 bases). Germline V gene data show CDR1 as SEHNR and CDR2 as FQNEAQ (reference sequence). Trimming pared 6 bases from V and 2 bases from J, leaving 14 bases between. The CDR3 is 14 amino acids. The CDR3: CASRGVGDAYEQYF. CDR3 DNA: TGTGCCAGCAGAGGGGTTGGCGATGCCTACGAGCAGTACTTC.

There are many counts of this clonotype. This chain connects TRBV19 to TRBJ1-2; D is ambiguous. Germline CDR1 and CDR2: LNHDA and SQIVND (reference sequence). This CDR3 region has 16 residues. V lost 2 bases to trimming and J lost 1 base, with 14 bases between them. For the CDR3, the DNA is TGTGCCAGTAGTATAAGTGGGCAGCCAAATAACTATGGCTACACCTTC. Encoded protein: CASSISGQPNNYGYTF.

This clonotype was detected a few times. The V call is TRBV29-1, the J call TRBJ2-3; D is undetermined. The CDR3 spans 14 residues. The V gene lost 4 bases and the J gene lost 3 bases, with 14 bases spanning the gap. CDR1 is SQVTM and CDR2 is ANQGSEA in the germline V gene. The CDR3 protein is CSVAAQRHTDTQYF. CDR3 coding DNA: TGCAGCGTTGCTGCCCAGCGCCATACAGATACGCAGTATTTT.

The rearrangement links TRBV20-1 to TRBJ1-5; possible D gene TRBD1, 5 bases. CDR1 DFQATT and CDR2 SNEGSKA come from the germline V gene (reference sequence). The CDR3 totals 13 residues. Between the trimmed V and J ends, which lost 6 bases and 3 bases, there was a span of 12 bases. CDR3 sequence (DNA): TGCAGTGCCTCATGGACAAACAATCAGCCCCAGCATTTT. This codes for CSASWTNNQPQHF.

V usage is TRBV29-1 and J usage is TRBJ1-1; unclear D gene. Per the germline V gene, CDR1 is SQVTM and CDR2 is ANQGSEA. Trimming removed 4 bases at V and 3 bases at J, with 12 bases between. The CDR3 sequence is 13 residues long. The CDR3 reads CSVGVRQDTEAFF. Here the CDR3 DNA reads TGCAGCGTTGGTGTAAGGCAGGACACTGAAGCTTTCTTT.

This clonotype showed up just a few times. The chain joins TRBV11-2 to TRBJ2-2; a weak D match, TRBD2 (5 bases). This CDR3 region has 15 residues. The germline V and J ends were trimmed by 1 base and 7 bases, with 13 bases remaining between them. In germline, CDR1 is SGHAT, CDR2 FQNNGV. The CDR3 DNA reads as TGTGCCAGCAGCTTAGGAATCTATGAGGGCGGGGAGCTGTTTTTT. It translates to CASSLGIYEGGELFF.

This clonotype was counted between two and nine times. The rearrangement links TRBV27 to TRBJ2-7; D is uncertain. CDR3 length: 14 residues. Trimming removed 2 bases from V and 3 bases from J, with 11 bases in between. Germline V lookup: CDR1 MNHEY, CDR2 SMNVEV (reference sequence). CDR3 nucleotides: TGTGCCAGCAGTTTACTTCCAGGATTCTACGAGCAGTACTTC. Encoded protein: CASSLLPGFYEQYF.

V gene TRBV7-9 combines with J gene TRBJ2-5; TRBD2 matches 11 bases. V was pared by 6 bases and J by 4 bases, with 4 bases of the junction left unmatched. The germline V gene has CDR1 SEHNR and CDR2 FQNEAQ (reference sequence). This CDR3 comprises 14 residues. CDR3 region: CASSPTSGIETQYF. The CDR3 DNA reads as TGTGCCAGCAGTCCGACTAGCGGGATAGAGACCCAGTACTTC.

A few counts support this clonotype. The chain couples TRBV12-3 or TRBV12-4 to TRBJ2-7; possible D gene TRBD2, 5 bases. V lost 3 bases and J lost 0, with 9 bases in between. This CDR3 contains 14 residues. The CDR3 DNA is TGTGCCAGCAGTTTTGGACTGACCTCCTACGAGCAGTACTTC. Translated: CASSFGLTSYEQYF.

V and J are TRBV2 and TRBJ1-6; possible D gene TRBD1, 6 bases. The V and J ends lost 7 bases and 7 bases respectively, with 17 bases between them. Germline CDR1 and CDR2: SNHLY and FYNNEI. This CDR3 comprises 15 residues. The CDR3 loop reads CASIPGRGANSPLHF. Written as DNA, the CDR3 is TGTGCCAGCATCCCGGGGCGGGGGGCGAATTCACCCCTCCACTTT.

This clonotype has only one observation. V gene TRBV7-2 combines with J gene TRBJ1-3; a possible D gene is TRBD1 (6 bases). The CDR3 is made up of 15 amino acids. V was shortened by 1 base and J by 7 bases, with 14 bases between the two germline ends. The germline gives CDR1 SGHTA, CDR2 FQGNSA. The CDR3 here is CASSLVAGEGNTIYF. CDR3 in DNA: TGTGCCAGCAGCTTAGTGGCAGGGGAAGGCAACACCATATATTTT.

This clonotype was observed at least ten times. The CDR3 DNA sequence: TGTGCCAGCAGTGAATACGGGGGTTCCGAGCAGTACTTC. It translates to CASSEYGGSEQYF. The V gene is TRBV25-1, the J gene TRBJ2-7, with a weak D call TRBD2 (6 bases). Germline CDR1 and CDR2: MGHDK and SYGVNS. Deletions cut 0 bases from V and 6 bases from J, with 9 bases between. The CDR3 contains 13 residues.

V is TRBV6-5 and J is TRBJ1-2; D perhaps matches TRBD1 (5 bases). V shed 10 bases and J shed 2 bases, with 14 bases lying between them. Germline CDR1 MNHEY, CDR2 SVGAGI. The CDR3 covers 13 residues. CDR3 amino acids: CATGTGPNYGYTF. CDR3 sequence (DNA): TGTGCCACTGGGACGGGACCCAACTATGGCTACACCTTC.

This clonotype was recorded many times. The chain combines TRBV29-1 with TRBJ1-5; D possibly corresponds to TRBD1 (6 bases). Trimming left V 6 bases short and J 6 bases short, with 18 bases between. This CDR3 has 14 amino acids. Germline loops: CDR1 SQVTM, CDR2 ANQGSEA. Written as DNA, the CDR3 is TGCAGCGTCGCCGGACAGAGAGGGGGTCAGCCCCAGCATTTT. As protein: CSVAGQRGGQPQHF.

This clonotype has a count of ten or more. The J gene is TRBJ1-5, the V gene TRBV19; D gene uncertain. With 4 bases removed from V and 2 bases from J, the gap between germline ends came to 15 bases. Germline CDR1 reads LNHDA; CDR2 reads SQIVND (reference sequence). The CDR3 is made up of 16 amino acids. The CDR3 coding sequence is TGTGCCAGTAGTACTACCCCCGGGAGTGGCAATCAGCCCCAGCATTTT. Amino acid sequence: CASSTTPGSGNQPQHF.

The CDR3 DNA reads as TGTGCCAGCAGCGTAGGGGGGACCCCAGAGGTCTTCGAGCAGTACTTC. Protein sequence: CASSVGGTPEVFEQYF. The J gene is TRBJ2-7, the V gene TRBV9; D might be TRBD1 or TRBD2, each matching 5 bases. This CDR3 is 16 amino acids long. The germline V and J ends were trimmed by 0 bases and 6 bases, with 19 bases remaining between them. In germline, CDR1 is SGDLS, CDR2 YYNGEE.

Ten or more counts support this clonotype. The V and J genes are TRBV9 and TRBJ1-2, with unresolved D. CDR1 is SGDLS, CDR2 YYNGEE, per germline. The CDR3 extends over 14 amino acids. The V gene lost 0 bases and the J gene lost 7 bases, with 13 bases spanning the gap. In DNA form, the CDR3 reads TGTGCCAGCAGCGTAGGTGCGGCAGGCCGTGGCTACACCTTC. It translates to CASSVGAAGRGYTF.

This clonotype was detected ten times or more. The chain's CDR3 is CASSLPWRGSYEQYF. CDR3 DNA sequence: TGTGCCAGCAGCCTACCGTGGCGGGGGTCCTACGAGCAGTACTTC. This rearrangement joins TRBV7-8 to TRBJ2-7; 7 bases map to TRBD2. The junction had 8 bases not matched to a gene; V was cut back by 5 bases and J by 1 base. The CDR3 spans 15 residues. Germline V gives CDR1 SGHVS, CDR2 FQNEAQ.

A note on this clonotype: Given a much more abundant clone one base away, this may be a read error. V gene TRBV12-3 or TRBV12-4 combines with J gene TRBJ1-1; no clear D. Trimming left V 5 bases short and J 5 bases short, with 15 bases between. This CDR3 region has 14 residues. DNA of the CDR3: TGTGCCAGCAGTGGATCTAGAGGGTTAACTGAAGCTTTCTTT. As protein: CASSGSRGLTEAFF.

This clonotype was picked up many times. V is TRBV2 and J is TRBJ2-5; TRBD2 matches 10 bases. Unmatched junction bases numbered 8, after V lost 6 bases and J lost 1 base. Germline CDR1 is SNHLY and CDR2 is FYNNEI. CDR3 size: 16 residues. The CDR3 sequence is CASRTPGLASQETQYF. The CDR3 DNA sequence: TGTGCCAGCAGAACACCGGGACTAGCGAGCCAAGAGACCCAGTACTTC.

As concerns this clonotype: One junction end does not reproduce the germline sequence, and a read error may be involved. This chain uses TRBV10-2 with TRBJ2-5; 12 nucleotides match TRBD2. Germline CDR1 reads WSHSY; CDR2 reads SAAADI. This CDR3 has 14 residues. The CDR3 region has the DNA TGTGCCAGCTCTAGCGGGGGGGCCGAAGAGACCCAGTACTTC. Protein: CASSSGGAEETQYF.

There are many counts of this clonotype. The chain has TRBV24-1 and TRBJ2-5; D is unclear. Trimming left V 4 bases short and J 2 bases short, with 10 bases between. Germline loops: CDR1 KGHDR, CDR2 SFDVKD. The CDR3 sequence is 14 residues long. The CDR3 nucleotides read TGTGCCACCAGTGACTCCGGACGGCAAGAGACCCAGTACTTC. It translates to CATSDSGRQETQYF.

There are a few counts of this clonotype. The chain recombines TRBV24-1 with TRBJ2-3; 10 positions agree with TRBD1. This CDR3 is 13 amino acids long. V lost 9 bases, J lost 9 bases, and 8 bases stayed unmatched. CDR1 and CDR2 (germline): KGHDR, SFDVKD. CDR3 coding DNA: TGTGCCACCTCAAGACAGGGGGCAGGCACGCAGTATTTT. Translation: CATSRQGAGTQYF.

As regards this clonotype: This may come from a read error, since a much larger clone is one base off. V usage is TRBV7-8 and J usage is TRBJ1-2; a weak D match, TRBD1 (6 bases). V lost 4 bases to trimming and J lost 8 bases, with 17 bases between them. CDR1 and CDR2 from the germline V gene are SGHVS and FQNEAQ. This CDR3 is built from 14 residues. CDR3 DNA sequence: TGTGCCAGCAGCTACGCTCTGGGGACACGGGGCTACACCTTC. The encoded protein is CASSYALGTRGYTF.

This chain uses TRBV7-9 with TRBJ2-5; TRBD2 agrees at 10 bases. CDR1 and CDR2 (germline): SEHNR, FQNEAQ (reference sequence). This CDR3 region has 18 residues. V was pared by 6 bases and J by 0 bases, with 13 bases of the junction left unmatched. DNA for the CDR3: TGTGCCAGCAGTCCCGGGGCTAGCGGGGGCCTGTACCAAGAGACCCAGTACTTC. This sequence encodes CASSPGASGGLYQETQYF.

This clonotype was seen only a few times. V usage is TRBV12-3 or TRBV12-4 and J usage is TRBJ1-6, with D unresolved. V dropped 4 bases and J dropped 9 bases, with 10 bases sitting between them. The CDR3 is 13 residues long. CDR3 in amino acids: CASSSISSSPLHF. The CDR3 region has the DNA TGTGCCAGCAGTTCGATATCCAGTTCACCCCTCCACTTT.

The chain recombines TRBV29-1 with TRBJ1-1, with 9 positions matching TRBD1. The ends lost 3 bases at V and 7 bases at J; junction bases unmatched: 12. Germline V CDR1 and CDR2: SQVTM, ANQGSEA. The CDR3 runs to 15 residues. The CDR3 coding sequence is TGCAGCGTTGACGCTCGGGACAGGGAGTTCGATGAAGCTTTCTTT. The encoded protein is CSVDARDREFDEAFF.

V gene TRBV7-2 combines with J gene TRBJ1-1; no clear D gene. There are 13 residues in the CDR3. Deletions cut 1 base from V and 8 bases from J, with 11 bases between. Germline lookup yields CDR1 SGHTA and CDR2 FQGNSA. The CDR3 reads CASSLGWSFEAFF. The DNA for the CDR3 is TGTGCCAGCAGCTTAGGGTGGTCCTTCGAAGCTTTCTTT.

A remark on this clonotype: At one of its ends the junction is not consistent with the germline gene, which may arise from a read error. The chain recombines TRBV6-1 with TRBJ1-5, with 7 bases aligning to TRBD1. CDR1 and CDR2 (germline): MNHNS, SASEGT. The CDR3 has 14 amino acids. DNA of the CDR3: TGTGCCATCAGTGAAGCAACAGGGGCACCGCCCCAGCATTTT. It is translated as CAISEATGAPPQHF.

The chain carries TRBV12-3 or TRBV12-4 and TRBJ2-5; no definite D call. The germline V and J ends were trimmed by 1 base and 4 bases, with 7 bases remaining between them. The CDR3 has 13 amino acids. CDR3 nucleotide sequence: TGTGCCAGCAGTTTAGTTGGGCTAGAGACCCAGTACTTC. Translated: CASSLVGLETQYF.

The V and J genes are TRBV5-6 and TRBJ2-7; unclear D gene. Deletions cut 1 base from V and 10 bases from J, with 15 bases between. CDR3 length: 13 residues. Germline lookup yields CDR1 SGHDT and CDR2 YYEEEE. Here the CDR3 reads CASSLRPAIGQYF. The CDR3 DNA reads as TGTGCCAGCAGCTTGAGGCCAGCGATAGGACAGTACTTC.

The CDR3, as DNA: TGCAGCACCTACGACGGGACTGAAGCTTTCTTT. This encodes CSTYDGTEAFF. This chain joins TRBV29-1 and TRBJ1-1; D unresolved. Germline lookup yields CDR1 SQVTM and CDR2 ANQGSEA. The germline V and J ends were trimmed by 8 bases and 5 bases, with 12 bases remaining between them. The CDR3 is 11 amino acids.